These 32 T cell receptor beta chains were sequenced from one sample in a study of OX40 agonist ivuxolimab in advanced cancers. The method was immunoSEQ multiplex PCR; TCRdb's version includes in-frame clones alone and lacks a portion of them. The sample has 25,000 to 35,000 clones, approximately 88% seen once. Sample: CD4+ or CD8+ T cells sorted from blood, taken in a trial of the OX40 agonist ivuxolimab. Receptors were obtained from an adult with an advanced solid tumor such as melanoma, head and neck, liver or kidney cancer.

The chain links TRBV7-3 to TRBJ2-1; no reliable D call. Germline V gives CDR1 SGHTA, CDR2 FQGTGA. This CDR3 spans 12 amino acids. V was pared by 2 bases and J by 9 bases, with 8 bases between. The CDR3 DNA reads TGTGCCAGCAGCTTAGGGTCCCGTGAGCAGTTCTTC. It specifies CASSLGSREQFF.

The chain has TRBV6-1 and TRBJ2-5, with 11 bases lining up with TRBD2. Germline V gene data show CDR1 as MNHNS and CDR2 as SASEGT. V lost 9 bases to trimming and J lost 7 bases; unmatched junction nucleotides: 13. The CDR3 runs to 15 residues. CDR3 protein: CASIKTSGTPGTQYF. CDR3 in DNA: TGTGCCAGTATTAAGACTAGCGGGACCCCAGGGACCCAGTACTTC.

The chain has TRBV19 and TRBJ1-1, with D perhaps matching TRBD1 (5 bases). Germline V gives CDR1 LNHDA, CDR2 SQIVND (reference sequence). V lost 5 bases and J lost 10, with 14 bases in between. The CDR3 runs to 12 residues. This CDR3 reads CASSLGPSGAFF. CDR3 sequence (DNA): TGTGCCAGTAGTTTGGGGCCGTCCGGAGCTTTCTTT.

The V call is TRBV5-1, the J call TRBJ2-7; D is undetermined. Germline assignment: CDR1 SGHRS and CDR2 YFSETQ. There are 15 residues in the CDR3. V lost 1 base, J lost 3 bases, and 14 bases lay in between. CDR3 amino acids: CASSLKQGLHYEQYF. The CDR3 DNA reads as TGCGCCAGCAGCTTGAAGCAAGGCCTTCACTACGAGCAGTACTTC.

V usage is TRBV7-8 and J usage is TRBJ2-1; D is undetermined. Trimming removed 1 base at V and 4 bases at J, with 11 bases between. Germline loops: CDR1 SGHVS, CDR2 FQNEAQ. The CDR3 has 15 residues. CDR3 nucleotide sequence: TGTGCCAGCAGCTTAGGGATCCTCCGGTACAATGAGCAGTTCTTC. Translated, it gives CASSLGILRYNEQFF.

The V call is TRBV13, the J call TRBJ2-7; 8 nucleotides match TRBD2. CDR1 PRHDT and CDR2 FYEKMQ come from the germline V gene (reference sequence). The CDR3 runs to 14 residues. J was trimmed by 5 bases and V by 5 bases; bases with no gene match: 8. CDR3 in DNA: TGTGCCAGCAGCGAGGGGCCGCGGGGGGACGAGCAGTACTTC. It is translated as CASSEGPRGDEQYF.

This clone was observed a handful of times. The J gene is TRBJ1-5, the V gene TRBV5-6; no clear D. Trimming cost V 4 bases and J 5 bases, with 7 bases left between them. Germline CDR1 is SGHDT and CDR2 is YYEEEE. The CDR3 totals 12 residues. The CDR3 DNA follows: TGTGCCAGCAGCCGAGTGGATCAGCCCCAGCATTTT. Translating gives CASSRVDQPQHF.

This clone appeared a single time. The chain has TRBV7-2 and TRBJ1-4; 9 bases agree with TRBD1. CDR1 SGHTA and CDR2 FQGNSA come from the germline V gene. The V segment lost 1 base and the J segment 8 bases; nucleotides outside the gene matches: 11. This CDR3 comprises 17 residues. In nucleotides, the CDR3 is TGTGCCAGCAGCTTAGATGTGGCACCGGGACAGGGCGAAAAACTGTTTTTT. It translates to CASSLDVAPGQGEKLFF. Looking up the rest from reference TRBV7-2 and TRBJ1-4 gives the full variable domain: GAGVSQSPSNKVTEKGKDVELRCDPISGHTALYWYRQSLGQGLEFLIYFQGNSAPDKSGLPSDRFSAERTGGSVSTLTIQRTQQEDSAVYLCASSLDVAPGQGEKLFFGSGTQLSVL.

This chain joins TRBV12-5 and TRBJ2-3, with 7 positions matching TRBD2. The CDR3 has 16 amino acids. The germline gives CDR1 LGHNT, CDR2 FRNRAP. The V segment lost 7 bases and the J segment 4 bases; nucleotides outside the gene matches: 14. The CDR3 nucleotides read TGTGCTAGTGCCTCGTCGGGGGAGGGCTGGGCAGATACGCAGTATTTT. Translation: CASASSGEGWADTQYF.

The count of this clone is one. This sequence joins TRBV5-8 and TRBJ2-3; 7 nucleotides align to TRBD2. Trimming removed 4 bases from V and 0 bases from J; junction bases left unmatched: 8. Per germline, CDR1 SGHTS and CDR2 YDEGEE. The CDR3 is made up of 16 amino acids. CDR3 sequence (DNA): TGTGCCAGCAGCGCCTCTGGGGGGGGGAGCACAGATACGCAGTATTTT. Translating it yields CASSASGGGSTDTQYF.

The CDR3 DNA is TGCAGCGTTGAAGCTGGGCCGAGGGGACGGGGGCTCGGCTACGAGCAGTACTTC. Amino acid sequence: CSVEAGPRGRGLGYEQYF. The gene calls are TRBV29-1 and TRBJ2-7; D may correspond to TRBD1 or TRBD2 (6 bases each). Germline CDR1 and CDR2: SQVTM and ANQGSEA. This CDR3 comprises 18 residues. Deletions cut 1 base from V and 3 bases from J, with 25 bases between.

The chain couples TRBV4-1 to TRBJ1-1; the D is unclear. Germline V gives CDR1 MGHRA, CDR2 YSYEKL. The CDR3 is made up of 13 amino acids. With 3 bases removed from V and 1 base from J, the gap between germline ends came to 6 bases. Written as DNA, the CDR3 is TGCGCCAGCAGCCAGTGGGGGAACACTGAAGCTTTCTTT. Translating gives CASSQWGNTEAFF.

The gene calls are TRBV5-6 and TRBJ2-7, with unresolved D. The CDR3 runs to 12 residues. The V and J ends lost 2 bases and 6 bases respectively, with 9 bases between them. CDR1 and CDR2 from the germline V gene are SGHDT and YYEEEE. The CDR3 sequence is CASSFFSSEQYF. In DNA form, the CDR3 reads TGTGCCAGCAGCTTTTTTTCGAGCGAGCAGTACTTC.

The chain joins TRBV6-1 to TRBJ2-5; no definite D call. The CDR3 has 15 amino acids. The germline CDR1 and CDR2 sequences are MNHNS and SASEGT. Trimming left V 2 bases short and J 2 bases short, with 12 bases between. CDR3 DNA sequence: TGTGCCAGCAGTGAATGGACGACAAAGCAAGAGACCCAGTACTTC. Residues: CASSEWTTKQETQYF.

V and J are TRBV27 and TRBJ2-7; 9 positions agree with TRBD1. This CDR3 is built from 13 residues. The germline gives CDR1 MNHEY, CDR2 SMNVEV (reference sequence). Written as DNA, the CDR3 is TGTGTTACGCGGACAGGGGCTCCCTACGAGCAGTACTTC. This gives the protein CVTRTGAPYEQYF.

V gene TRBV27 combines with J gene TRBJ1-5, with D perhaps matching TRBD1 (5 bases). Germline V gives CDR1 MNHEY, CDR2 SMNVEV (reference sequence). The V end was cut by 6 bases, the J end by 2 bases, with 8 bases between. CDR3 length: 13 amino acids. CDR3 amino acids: CASRRGGNQPQHF. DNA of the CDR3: TGTGCCAGCAGGAGGGGAGGCAATCAGCCCCAGCATTTT.

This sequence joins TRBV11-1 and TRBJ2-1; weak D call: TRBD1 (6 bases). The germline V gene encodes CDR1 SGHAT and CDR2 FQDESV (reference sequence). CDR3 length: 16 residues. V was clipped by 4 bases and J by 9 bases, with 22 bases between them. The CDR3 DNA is TGTGCCAGCAGCTCCTGGTCGGACGGTAAAGGGGGTGAGCAGTTCTTC. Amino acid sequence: CASSSWSDGKGGEQFF.

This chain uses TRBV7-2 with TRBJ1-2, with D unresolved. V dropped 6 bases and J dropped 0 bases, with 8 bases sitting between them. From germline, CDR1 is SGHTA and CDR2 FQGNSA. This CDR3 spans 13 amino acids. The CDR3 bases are TGTGCCAGCAGGGGCAGACCTAACTATGGCTACACCTTC. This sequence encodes CASRGRPNYGYTF.

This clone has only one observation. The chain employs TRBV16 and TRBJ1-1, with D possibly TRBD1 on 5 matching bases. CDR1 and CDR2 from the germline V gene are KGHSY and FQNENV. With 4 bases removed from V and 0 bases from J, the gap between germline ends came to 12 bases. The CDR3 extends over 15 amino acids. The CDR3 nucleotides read TGTGCCAGCAGCCCTTCAGACAGCATGAACACTGAAGCTTTCTTT. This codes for CASSPSDSMNTEAFF.

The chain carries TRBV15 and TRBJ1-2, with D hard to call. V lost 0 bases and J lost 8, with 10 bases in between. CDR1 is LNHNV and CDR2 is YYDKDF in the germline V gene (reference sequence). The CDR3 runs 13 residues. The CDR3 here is CATSRDRAGGYTF. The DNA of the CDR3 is TGTGCCACCAGCAGAGATAGGGCGGGGGGCTACACCTTC.

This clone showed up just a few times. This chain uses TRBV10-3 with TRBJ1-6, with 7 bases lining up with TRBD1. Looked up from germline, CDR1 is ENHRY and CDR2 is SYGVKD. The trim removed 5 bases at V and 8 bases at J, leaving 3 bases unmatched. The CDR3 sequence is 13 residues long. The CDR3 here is CAISTGVDSPLHF. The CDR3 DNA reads TGTGCCATCAGTACAGGGGTGGATTCACCCCTCCACTTT.

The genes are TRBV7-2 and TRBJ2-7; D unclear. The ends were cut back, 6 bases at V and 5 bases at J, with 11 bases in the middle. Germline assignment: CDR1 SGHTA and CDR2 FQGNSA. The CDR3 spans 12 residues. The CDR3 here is CASSSGWDEQYF. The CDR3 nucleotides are TGTGCCAGCAGTTCAGGTTGGGACGAGCAGTACTTC.

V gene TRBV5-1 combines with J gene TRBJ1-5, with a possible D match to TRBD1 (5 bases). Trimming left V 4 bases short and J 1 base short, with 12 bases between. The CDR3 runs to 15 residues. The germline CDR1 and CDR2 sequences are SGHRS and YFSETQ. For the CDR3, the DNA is TGCGCCAGCAGCCTCGGAGGGACCAGCAATCAGCCCCAGCATTTT. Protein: CASSLGGTSNQPQHF.

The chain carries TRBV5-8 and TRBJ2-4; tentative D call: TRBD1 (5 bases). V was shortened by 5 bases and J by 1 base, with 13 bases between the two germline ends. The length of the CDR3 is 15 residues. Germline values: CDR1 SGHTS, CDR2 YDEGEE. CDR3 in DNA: TGTGCCAGCAGGGGGCTTGTAAACGCCAAAAACATTCAGTACTTC. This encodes CASRGLVNAKNIQYF.

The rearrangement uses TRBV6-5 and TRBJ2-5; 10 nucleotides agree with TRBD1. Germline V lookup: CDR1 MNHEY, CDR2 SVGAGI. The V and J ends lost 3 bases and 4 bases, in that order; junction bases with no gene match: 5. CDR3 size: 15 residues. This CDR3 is CASSYGTGALETQYF. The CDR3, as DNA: TGTGCCAGCAGTTATGGGACAGGGGCACTAGAGACCCAGTACTTC.

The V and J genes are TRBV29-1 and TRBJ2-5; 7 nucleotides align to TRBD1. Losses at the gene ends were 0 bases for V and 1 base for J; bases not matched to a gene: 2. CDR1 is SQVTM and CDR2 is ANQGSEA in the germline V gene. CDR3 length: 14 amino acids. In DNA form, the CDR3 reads TGCAGCGTTGAAGAAGGGACAGCCCAAGAGACCCAGTACTTC. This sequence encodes CSVEEGTAQETQYF.

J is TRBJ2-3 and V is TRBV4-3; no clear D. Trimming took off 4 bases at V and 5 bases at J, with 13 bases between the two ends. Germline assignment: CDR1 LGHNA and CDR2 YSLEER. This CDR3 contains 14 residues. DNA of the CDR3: TGCGCCAGCAGCCGATCTCCTCCCGGAGATACGCAGTATTTT. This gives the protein CASSRSPPGDTQYF.

CDR3 residues: CASTGGQGAGNTQYF. CDR3 DNA: TGTGCCAGCACTGGAGGACAGGGGGCTGGGAATACGCAGTATTTT. This rearrangement joins TRBV21-1 to TRBJ2-3; TRBD1 is taken as the D call from the table, unchecked against the DNA. TRBV21-1 is marked as a pseudogene. The CDR3 length is 15 residues.

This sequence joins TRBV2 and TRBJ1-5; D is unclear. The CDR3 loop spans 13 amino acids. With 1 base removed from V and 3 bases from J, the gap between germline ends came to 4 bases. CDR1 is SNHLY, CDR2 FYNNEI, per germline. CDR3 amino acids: CASSEGANQPQHF. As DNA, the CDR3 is TGTGCCAGCAGTGAAGGGGCCAATCAGCCCCAGCATTTT.

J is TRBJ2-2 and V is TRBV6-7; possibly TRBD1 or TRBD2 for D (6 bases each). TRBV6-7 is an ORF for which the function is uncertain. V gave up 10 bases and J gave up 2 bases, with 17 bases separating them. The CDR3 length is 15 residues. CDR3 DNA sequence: TGTGCCACCTTGGGGGGCAGGACAAACACCGGGGAGCTGTTTTTT. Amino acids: CATLGGRTNTGELFF.

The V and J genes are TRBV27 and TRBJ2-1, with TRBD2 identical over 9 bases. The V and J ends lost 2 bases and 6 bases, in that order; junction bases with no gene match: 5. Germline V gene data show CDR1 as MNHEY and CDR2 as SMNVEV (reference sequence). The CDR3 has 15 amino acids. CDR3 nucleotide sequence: TGTGCCAGCAGTTTAGGGGCGGGGGGGCTCAATGAGCAGTTCTTC. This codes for CASSLGAGGLNEQFF.

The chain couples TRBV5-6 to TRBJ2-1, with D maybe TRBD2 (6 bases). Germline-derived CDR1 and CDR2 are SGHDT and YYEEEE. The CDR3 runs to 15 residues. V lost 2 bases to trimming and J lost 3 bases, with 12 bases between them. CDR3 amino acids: CASSFLEGGYNEQFF. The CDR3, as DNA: TGTGCCAGCAGCTTTCTGGAGGGTGGCTACAATGAGCAGTTCTTC.